Below are 10 T cell receptor beta chains sequenced from a single sample in a study of T-cell reconstitution after alpha-beta-depleted transplantation in children. Preparation of the TCRbeta library was carried out with unique molecular identifiers. From the PCR reads, TCRdb called clonotypes with MiXCR, one entry per CDR3 protein. The profile shows fewer than 700,000 distinct CDR3 sequences, over 10% of them singletons. The specimen was PBMCs, mostly from graft donor cells, collected 360 days after TCRalphabeta/CD19-depleted stem cell transplant. Receptor source: a male patient younger than 18 who had a stem cell transplant for acute myeloid leukemia, so the T cells may come from the graft donor.

Ten or more counts support this clonotype. The genes are TRBV20-1 and TRBJ2-7; the match to TRBD1 covers 7 bases. Germline-derived CDR1 and CDR2 are DFQATT and SNEGSKA (reference sequence). Trimming cost V 5 bases and J 2 bases; bases outside gene matches: 9. CDR3 size: 14 residues. DNA of the CDR3: TGCAGTGCTCGACAGGGAACCATGACCTACGAGCAGTACTTC. Residues: CSARQGTMTYEQYF.

The table lists this clonotype with a few counts. The chain is built from TRBV7-9 and TRBJ2-7; TRBD2 matches 8 bases. V was clipped by 1 base and J by 0 bases; unmatched bases: 5. This CDR3 has 16 residues. CDR1 SEHNR and CDR2 FQNEAQ come from the germline V gene (reference sequence). The CDR3 sequence is CASSLVTSASSYEQYF. As DNA, the CDR3 is TGTGCCAGCAGCTTAGTGACTAGCGCGAGCTCCTACGAGCAGTACTTC.

The rearrangement uses TRBV20-1 and TRBJ2-1, with TRBD2 matching over 7 bases. The CDR3 has 14 residues. After removal of 3 bases from V and 2 bases from J, the junction contained 4 bases not matched to a gene. The germline CDR1 and CDR2 sequences are DFQATT and SNEGSKA (reference sequence). The DNA for the CDR3 is TGCAGTGCTAGTTATCGGGAGGCCTACAATGAGCAGTTCTTC. It is translated as CSASYREAYNEQFF.

The J gene is TRBJ2-1, the V gene TRBV11-2; 9 positions agree with TRBD1. The V and J ends lost 5 bases and 6 bases, in that order; junction bases with no gene match: 8. Germline CDR1 and CDR2: SGHAT and FQNNGV. This CDR3 is built from 15 residues. The CDR3 here is CASSPPDRGFNEQFF. CDR3 nucleotide sequence: TGTGCCAGCAGCCCCCCGGACAGGGGATTCAATGAGCAGTTCTTC. Full variable domain (outside the CDR3, taken from reference TRBV11-2 and TRBJ2-1): EAGVAQSPRYKIIEKRQSVAFWCNPISGHATLYWYQQILGQGPKLLIQFQNNGVVDDSQLPKDRFSAERLKGVDSTLKIQPAKLEDSAVYLCASSPPDRGFNEQFFGPGTRLTVL.

The chain carries TRBV5-1 and TRBJ2-1; 10 positions agree with TRBD2. This CDR3 spans 15 amino acids. Per germline, CDR1 SGHRS and CDR2 YFSETQ. V trimming: 1 base; J trimming: 6 bases; junction bases outside the gene matches: 4. The DNA for the CDR3 is TGCGCCAGCAGCTTGTATAGCGGGAGGCCCAATGAGCAGTTCTTC. This gives the protein CASSLYSGRPNEQFF.

This clonotype has just a few counts. V usage is TRBV5-4 and J usage is TRBJ2-1, with a possible D match to TRBD2 (6 bases). The CDR3 has 12 residues. Per the germline V gene, CDR1 is SGHNT and CDR2 is YYREEE (reference sequence). V was trimmed by 1 base and J by 8 bases, leaving 7 bases between them. Written as DNA, the CDR3 is TGTGCCAGCAGCTTGTGGGAGGATGAGCAGTTCTTC. Its translation: CASSLWEDEQFF.

The CDR3 DNA sequence: TGCGCCAGCAGCCAAGATATTCTCCTAGCGGGCGGGGATACGCAGTATTTT. Translated: CASSQDILLAGGDTQYF. The chain has TRBV4-3 and TRBJ2-3; TRBD2 matches at 8 bases. Germline assignment: CDR1 LGHNA and CDR2 YSLEER. V shed 0 bases, J shed 6 bases, and the junction held 11 bases outside the gene matches. This CDR3 is 17 amino acids long.

V usage is TRBV20-1 and J usage is TRBJ2-7, with TRBD1 matching 10 bases. The CDR3 has 16 residues. The V gene end was trimmed by 0 bases and the J gene end by 3 bases; junction bases not matched to a gene: 8. Germline CDR1 DFQATT, CDR2 SNEGSKA (reference sequence). CDR3 DNA sequence: TGCAGTGCTAGAGACCGGGGGGACAGGGGCATCTACGAGCAGTACTTC. As protein: CSARDRGDRGIYEQYF.

The chain carries TRBV10-3 and TRBJ2-1; TRBD1 matches 9 bases. Germline CDR1 is ENHRY and CDR2 is SYGVKD. Trimming removed 4 bases from V and 5 bases from J; junction bases left unmatched: 6. There are 15 residues in the CDR3. Here the CDR3 DNA reads TGTGCCATCAGTGGCCCGGGACAGGGAAACAATGAGCAGTTCTTC. Encoded protein: CAISGPGQGNNEQFF.

The chain carries TRBV7-6 and TRBJ2-1; D gene ambiguous. This CDR3 is 14 amino acids long. Trimming took 0 bases from V and 14 from J, leaving 17 bases between them. Germline V CDR1 and CDR2: SGHVS, FNYEAQ. The CDR3 coding sequence is TGTGCCAGCAGCTTAGCCAGTAGTACAAAAGATAAGTTCTTC. It yields the protein CASSLASSTKDKFF.